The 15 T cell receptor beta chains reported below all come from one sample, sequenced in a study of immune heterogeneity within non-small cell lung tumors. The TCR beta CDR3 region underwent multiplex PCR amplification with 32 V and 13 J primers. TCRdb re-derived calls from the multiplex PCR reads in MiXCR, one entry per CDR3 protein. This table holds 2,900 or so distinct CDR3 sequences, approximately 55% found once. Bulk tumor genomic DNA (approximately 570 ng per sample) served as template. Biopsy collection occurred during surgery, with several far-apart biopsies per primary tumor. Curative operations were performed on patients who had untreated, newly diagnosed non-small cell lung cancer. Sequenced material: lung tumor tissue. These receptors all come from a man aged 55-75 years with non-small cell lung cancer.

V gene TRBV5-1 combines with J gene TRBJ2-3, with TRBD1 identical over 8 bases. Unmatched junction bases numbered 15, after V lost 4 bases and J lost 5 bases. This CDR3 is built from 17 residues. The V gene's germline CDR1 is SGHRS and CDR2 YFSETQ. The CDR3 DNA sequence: TGCGCCAGCAGCGGGCGAACCCACAGGGGGAGTGGAGATACGCAGTATTTT. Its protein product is CASSGRTHRGSGDTQYF.

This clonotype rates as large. The CDR3 is CASSISQDRSSGANVLTF. As DNA, the CDR3 is TGTGCCAGTAGTATAAGTCAGGACAGAAGCTCTGGGGCCAACGTCCTGACTTTC. The V call is TRBV19, the J call TRBJ2-6; a possible D gene is TRBD1 (6 bases). The CDR3 totals 18 residues. With 2 bases removed from V and 0 bases from J, the gap between germline ends came to 14 bases. Germline CDR1 reads LNHDA; CDR2 reads SQIVND (reference sequence).

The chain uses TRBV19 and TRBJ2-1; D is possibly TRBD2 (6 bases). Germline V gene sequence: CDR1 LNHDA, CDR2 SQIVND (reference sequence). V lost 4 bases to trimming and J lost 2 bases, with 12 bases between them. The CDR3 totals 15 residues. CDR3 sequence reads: CASSTPGVAYNEQFF. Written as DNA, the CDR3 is TGTGCCAGTAGTACCCCGGGAGTGGCCTACAATGAGCAGTTCTTC.

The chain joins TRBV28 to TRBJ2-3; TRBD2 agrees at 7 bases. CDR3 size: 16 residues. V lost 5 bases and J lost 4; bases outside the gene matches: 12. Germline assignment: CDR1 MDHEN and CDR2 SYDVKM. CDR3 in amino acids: CASSKGGEGWADTQYF. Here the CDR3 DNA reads TGTGCCAGCAGTAAGGGTGGGGAGGGGTGGGCAGATACGCAGTATTTT.

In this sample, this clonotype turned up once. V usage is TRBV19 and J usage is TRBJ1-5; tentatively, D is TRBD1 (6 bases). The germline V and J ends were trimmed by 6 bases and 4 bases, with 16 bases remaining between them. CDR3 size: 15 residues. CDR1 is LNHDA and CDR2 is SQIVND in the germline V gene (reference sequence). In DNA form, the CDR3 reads TGTGCCAGTAGGGATGGCGGACAGATTAATCAGCCCCAGCATTTT. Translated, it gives CASRDGGQINQPQHF.

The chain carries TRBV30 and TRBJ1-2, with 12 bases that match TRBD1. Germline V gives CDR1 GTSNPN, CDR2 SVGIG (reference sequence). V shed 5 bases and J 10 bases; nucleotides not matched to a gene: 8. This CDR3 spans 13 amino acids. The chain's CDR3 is CAWSPGQGAIYTF. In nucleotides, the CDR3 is TGTGCCTGGTCTCCGGGACAGGGGGCTATCTACACCTTC.

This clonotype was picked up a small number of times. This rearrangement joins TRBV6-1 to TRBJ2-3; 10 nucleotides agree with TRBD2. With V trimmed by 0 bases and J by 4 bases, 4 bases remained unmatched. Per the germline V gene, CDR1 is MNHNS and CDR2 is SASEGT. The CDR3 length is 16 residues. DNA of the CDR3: TGTGCCAGCAGTGAAGCGGCTAGCGGGAGCTCAGATACGCAGTATTTT. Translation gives CASSEAASGSSDTQYF.

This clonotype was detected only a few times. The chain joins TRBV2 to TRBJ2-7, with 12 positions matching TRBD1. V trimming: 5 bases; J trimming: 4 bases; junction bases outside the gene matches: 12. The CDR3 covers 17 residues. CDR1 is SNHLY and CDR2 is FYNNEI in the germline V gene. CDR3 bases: TGTGCCAGCAGTTGGGGGACAGGGGGCTTTCTGGGATACGAGCAGTACTTC. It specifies CASSWGTGGFLGYEQYF.

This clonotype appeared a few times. CDR3 residues: CSAKREGHRVEQFF. The CDR3 DNA follows: TGCAGTGCTAAACGGGAGGGGCATAGGGTTGAGCAGTTCTTC. This sequence joins TRBV20-1 and TRBJ2-1, with TRBD2 matching 8 bases. Looked up from germline, CDR1 is DFQATT and CDR2 is SNEGSKA (reference sequence). This CDR3 contains 14 residues. With 4 bases clipped from V and 9 bases from J, the junction kept 11 bases outside the gene matches.

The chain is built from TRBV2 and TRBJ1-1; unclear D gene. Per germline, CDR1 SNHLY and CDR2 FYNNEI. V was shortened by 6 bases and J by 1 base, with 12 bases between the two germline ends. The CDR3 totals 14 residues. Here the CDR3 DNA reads TGTGCCAGCAGGGCTGATACAGCGAACACTGAAGCTTTCTTT. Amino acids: CASRADTANTEAFF. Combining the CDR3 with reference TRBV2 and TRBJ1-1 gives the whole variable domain EPEVTQTPSHQVTQMGQEVILRCVPISNHLYFYWYRQILGQKVEFLVSFYNNEISEKSEIFDDQFSVERPDGSNFTLKIRSTKLEDSAMYFCASRADTANTEAFFGQGTRLTVV.

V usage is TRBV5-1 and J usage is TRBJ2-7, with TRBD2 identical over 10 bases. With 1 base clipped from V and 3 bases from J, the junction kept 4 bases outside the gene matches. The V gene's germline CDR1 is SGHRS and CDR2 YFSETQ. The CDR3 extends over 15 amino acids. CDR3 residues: CASSLTSGTIYEQYF. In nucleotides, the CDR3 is TGCGCCAGCAGCTTGACTAGCGGGACGATCTACGAGCAGTACTTC.

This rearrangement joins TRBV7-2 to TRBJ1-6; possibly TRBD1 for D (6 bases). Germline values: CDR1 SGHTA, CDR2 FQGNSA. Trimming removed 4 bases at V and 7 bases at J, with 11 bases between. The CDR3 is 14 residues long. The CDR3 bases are TGTGCCAGCAGCTACGGACAGAAGAATTCACCCCTCCACTTT. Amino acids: CASSYGQKNSPLHF.

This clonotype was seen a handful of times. CDR3 DNA sequence: TGTGCCAGCAGCTTGGGACATTCCTACGAGCAGTACTTC. It is translated as CASSLGHSYEQYF. The J gene is TRBJ2-7, the V gene TRBV13; a possible D gene is TRBD1 (6 bases). Germline CDR1 is PRHDT and CDR2 is FYEKMQ (reference sequence). The CDR3 loop spans 13 amino acids. V shed 3 bases and J shed 1 base, with 7 bases lying between them.

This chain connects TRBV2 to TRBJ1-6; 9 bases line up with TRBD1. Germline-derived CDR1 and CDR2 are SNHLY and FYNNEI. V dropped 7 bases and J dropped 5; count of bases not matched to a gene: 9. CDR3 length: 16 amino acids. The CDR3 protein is CASNMPGQGDNSPLHF. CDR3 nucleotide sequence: TGTGCCAGCAATATGCCGGGACAGGGAGATAATTCACCCCTCCACTTT. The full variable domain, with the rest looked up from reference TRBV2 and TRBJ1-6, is EPEVTQTPSHQVTQMGQEVILRCVPISNHLYFYWYRQILGQKVEFLVSFYNNEISEKSEIFDDQFSVERPDGSNFTLKIRSTKLEDSAMYFCASNMPGQGDNSPLHFGNGTRLTVT.

The CDR3 sequence is CASSQGPLTSYNEQFF. The CDR3 DNA follows: TGCGCCAGCAGCCAAGGGCCCCTCACCTCCTACAATGAGCAGTTCTTC. This chain links TRBV4-3 with TRBJ2-1; D unresolved. The ends were cut back, 1 base at V and 0 bases at J, with 10 bases in the middle. The CDR3 has 16 amino acids. Germline CDR1 reads LGHNA; CDR2 reads YSLEER.